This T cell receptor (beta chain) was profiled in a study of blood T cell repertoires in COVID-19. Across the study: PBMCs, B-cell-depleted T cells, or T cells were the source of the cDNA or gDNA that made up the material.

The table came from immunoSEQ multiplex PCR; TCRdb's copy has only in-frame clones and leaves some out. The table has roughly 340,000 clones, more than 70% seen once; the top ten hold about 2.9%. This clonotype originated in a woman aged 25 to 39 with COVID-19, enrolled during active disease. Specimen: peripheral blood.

This CDR3 reads CASSMGQGAYEQYF. The CDR3 DNA sequence: TGTGCCAGCAGTATGGGACAGGGGGCTTACGAGCAGTACTTC. The chain combines TRBV6-2 or TRBV6-3 with TRBJ2-7, with 12 bases that match TRBD1. V dropped 5 bases and J dropped 4; count of bases not matched to a gene: 3. Per the germline V gene, CDR1 is MNHEY and CDR2 is SVGEGT. The CDR3 contains 14 residues.